This T cell receptor beta chain was found in a study of OX40 agonist ivuxolimab in advanced cancers. As for the study in general: Two patients with cutaneous melanoma and one with hepatocellular carcinoma, three in total, showed partial responses.

About this clone itself: The target antigen is unknown. The junction and the germline gene differ at one end; a read error may be behind it. Other DNA sequences in the sample encode the same CDR3.

Sampling times: baseline, cycle 4 day 1, cycle 7 day 1. Study-wide findings and caveats: Some patients without response likewise showed low normalized clonal expansion. CD4+ and CD8+ T cells in blood underwent clonal expansion by week 6 at 0.1 to 3.0 mg/kg.

Germline loops: CDR1 SGDLS, CDR2 YYNGEE. The CDR3 length is 15 residues. Some clones are missing from TCRdb's copy, which holds only in-frame ones; the method was immunoSEQ multiplex PCR. This table holds 50,000 to 60,000 clones, approximately 83% found once. The chain has TRBV9 and TRBJ2-3, with 7 bases that match TRBD2. The source material was CD4+ or CD8+ T cells sorted from blood, sampled in a trial of the OX40 agonist ivuxolimab. The receptor comes from an adult with an advanced solid tumor such as melanoma, head and neck, liver or kidney cancer. The DNA for the CDR3 is TGTGCCAGCAGCGTAGTCGGCGGGAGTACAGATACACAGTATTTT. This codes for CASSVVGGSTDTQYF.